This T cell receptor (beta chain) emerged from a study of Graves' ophthalmopathy and Graves' hyperthyroidism. For the study at large: Peripheral blood was obtained at first diagnosis, ahead of any treatment.

The CDR3 totals 14 residues. Germline loops: CDR1 WNHNN, CDR2 SYGVQD (reference sequence). V lost 4 bases to trimming and J lost 0 bases, with 6 bases between them. Study results and limitations: With 70.59% sensitivity and about 78% specificity, the model predicted ophthalmopathy progression. A model built from 13 signatures distinguished ophthalmopathy from stable hyperthyroidism with approximately 89% sensitivity and approximately 81% specificity.

The PBMCs used were ones drawn from over 9.5 ml of fresh peripheral blood. Amplified material comprised TCR beta CDR3 regions derived from RNA transcripts. After a first-round RT-PCR with HTBI primers, a second-round multiplex PCR was run. TCRdb reprocessed the multiplex PCR reads with MiXCR, giving one entry per CDR3 protein. The sample holds a few hundred thousand distinct CDR3 sequences, roughly 21% seen once. Concerning this clonotype itself: Its antigen is unknown.

The TCR sequence derives from a woman aged 45 to 65 with Graves' ophthalmopathy. The sequenced sample was peripheral blood. The gene calls are TRBV10-1 and TRBJ2-2, with D possibly being TRBD1 (6 bases). In DNA, the CDR3 is TGCGCCAGCAGTGGACAGGCGAACACCGGGGAGCTGTTTTTT. It codes for CASSGQANTGELFF.